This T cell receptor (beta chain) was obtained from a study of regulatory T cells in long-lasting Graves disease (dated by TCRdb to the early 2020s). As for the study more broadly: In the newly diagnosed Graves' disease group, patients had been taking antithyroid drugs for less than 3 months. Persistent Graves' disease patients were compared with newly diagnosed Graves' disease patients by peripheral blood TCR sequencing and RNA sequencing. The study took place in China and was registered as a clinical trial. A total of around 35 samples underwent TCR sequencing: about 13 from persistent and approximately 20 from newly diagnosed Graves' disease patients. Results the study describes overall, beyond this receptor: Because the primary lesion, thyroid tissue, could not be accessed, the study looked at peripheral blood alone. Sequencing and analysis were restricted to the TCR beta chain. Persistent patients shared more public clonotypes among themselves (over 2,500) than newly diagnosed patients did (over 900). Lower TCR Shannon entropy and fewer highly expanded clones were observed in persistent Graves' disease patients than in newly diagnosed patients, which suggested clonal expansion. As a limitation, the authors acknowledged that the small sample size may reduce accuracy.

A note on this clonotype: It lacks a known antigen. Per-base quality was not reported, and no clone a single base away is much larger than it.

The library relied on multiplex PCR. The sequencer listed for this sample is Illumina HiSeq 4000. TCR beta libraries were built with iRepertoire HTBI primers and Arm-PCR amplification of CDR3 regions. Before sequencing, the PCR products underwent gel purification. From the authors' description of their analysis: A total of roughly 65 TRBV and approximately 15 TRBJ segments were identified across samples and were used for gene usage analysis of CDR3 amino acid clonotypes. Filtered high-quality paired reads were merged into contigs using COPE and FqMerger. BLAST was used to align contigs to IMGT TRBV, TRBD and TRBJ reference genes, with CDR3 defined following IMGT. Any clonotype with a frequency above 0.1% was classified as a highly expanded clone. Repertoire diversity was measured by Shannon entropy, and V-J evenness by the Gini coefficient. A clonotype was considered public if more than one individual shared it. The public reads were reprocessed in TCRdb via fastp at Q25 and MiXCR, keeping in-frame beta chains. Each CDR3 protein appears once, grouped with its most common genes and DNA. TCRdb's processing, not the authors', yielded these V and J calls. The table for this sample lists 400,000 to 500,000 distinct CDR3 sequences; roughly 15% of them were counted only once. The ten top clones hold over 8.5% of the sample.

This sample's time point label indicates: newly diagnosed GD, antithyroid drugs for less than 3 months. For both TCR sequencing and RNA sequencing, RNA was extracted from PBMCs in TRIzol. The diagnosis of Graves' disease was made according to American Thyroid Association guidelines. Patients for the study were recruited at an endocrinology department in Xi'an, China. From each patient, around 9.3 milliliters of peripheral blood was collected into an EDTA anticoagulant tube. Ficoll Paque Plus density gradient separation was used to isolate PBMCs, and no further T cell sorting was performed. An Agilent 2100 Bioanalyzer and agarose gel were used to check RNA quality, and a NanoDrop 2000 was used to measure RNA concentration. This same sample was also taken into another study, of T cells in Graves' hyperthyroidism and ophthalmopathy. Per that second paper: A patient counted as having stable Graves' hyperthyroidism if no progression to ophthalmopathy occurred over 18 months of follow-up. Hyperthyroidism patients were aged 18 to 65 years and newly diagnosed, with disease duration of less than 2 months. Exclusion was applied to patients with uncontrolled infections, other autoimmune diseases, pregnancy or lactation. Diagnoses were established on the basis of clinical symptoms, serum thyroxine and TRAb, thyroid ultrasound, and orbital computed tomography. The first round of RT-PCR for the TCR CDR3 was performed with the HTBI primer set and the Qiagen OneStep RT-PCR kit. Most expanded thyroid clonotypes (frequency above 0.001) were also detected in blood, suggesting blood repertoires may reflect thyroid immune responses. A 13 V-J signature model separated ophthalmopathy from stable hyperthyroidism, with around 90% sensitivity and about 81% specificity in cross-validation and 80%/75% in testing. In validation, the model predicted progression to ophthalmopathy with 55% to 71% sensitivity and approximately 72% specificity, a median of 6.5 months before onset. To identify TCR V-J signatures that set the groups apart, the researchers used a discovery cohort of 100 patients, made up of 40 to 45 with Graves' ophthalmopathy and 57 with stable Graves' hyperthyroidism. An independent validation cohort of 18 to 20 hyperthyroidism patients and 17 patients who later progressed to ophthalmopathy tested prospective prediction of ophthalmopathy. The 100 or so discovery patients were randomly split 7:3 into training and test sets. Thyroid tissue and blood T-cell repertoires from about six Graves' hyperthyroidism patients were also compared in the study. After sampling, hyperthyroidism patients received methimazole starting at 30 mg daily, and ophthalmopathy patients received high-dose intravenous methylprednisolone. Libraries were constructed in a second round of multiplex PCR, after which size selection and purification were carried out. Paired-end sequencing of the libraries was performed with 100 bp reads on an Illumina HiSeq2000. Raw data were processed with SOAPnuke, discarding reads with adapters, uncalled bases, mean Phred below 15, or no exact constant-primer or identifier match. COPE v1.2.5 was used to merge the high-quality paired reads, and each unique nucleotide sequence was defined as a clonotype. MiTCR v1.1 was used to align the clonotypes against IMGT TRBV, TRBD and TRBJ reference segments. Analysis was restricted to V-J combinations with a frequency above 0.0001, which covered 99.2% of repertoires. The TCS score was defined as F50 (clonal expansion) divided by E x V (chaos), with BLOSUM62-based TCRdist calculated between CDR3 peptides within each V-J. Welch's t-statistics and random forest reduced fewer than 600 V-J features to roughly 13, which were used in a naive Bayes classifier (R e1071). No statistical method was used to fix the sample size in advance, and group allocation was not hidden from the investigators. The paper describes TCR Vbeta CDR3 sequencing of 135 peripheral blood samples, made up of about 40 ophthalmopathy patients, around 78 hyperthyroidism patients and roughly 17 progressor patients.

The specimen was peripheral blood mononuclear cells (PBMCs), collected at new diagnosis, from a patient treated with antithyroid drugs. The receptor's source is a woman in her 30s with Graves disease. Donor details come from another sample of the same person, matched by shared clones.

CDR3 protein: CSVEGQVEETQYF. The nucleotides read TGCAGCGTTGAAGGTCAAGTCGAAGAGACCCAGTACTTC. Rearrangement joined TRBV29-1 to TRBJ2-1, with the D segment identity uncertain. TRBJ2-5 matches the DNA end more closely, so the J call is doubtful. The CDR1 and CDR2 encoded by the germline V gene are SQVTM and ANQGSEA. There are 13 amino acids in the CDR3, from cysteine to phenylalanine inclusive. Only the CDR3 region is kept as DNA, spanning 39 bases read in frame from base 1.